These 27 T cell receptor beta chains originate from one sample sequenced in a study of cytomegalovirus exposure and HLA in healthy donors. The PCR made use of 60 Vbeta and 13 Jbeta primers. Clones were read by immunoSEQ multiplex PCR, and TCRdb kept only the in-frame ones, dropping some. The sample records around 70,000 clones, 70% to 80% being singletons. The specimen sequenced was PBMCs. Source of these receptors: a girl aged 5-17 years in good health and CMV-seropositive.

The chain is built from TRBV11-2 and TRBJ2-6; tentative D call: TRBD2 (6 bases). The V gene lost 5 bases and the J gene lost 0 bases, with 14 bases spanning the gap. Germline CDR1 is SGHAT and CDR2 is FQNNGV. There are 17 residues in the CDR3. CDR3 sequence (DNA): TGTGCCAGCAGCCCCGGGACTGCATTCTCTGGGGCCAACGTCCTGACTTTC. It encodes CASSPGTAFSGANVLTF.

V usage is TRBV5-1 and J usage is TRBJ1-2; 8 bases map to TRBD1. V was clipped by 1 base and J by 6 bases; unmatched bases: 5. The CDR3 is 14 residues long. The germline gives CDR1 SGHRS, CDR2 YFSETQ. The CDR3 sequence: CASSLPGQGHGYTF. In DNA form, the CDR3 reads TGCGCCAGCAGCTTGCCCGGACAGGGTCATGGCTACACCTTC.

A few counts support this clone. V is TRBV28 and J is TRBJ1-1; D not resolved. The V gene lost 7 bases and the J gene lost 0 bases, with 9 bases spanning the gap. Germline V gives CDR1 MDHEN, CDR2 SYDVKM. This CDR3 region has 13 residues. CDR3 nucleotide sequence: TGTGCCAGCATCCGGCGGGTGAACACTGAAGCTTTCTTT. It translates to CASIRRVNTEAFF. Full variable domain (missing parts from reference TRBV28 and TRBJ1-1): DVKVTQSSRYLVKRTGEKVFLECVQDMDHENMFWYRQDPGLGLRLIYFSYDVKMKEKGDIPEGYSVSREKKERFSLILESASTNQTSMYLCASIRRVNTEAFFGQGTRLTVV.

J is TRBJ2-3 and V is TRBV6-6; 7 bases are a match to TRBD2. This CDR3 is 16 amino acids long. The germline V gene encodes CDR1 MNHNY and CDR2 SVGAGI (reference sequence). J gave up 5 bases and V 4 bases, and 12 bases lay outside the gene matches. This chain's CDR3 is CASSLLPGGGVDTQYF. CDR3 nucleotides: TGTGCCAGCAGTTTACTTCCTGGGGGGGGTGTAGATACGCAGTATTTT.

As for this clone: The CDR3 does not close with the conserved phenylalanine or tryptophan, likely indicating a read error. The DNA is omitted, as the CDR3 cannot be located on it reliably, and the CDR3 follows TCRdb's listing. The CDR3 spells CASRPVPANGQGS. The chain has TRBV12-2 and TRBJ2-7; no check of the table's D call, TRBD2, against the DNA was made. TRBV12-2 counts as a pseudogene. The CDR3 is 13 residues long, counting both termini.

The chain joins TRBV4-3 to TRBJ1-2; D might be TRBD1 (6 bases). Germline values: CDR1 LGHNA, CDR2 YSLEER. This CDR3 spans 16 amino acids. V lost 2 bases and J 2 bases, leaving 15 bases between the germline ends. The CDR3 loop is CASSQYGRDNNYGYTF. The CDR3 nucleotides read TGCGCCAGCAGCCAATATGGGAGGGACAACAACTATGGCTACACCTTC.

This chain joins TRBV29-1 and TRBJ1-1, with a tentative D call TRBD1 (5 bases). The germline V gene has CDR1 SQVTM and CDR2 ANQGSEA. The CDR3 has 14 amino acids. The V and J ends lost 4 bases and 3 bases respectively, with 15 bases between them. The CDR3 sequence: CSVVDGREDTEAFF. The CDR3 bases are TGCAGCGTTGTAGACGGCAGGGAGGACACTGAAGCTTTCTTT.

This rearrangement joins TRBV4-1 to TRBJ2-7; D gene unclear. The CDR3 extends over 14 amino acids. The germline V gene encodes CDR1 MGHRA and CDR2 YSYEKL. Trimming removed 2 bases from V and 2 bases from J, with 10 bases in between. CDR3 DNA sequence: TGCGCCAGCAGCCAATCCCGCGAACCCTACGAGCAGTACTTC. The encoded protein is CASSQSREPYEQYF.

This chain joins TRBV28 and TRBJ2-3; weak D call: TRBD2 (5 bases). Trimming left V 4 bases short and J 2 bases short, with 31 bases between. Germline V gives CDR1 MDHEN, CDR2 SYDVKM. This CDR3 has 21 amino acids. As DNA, the CDR3 is TGTGCCAGCAGTTCACGAAGGACTGATGAGAATGTGAGGAGTACCACAGATACGCAGTATTTT. It yields the protein CASSSRRTDENVRSTTDTQYF.

This rearrangement joins TRBV28 to TRBJ2-3, with a possible D match to TRBD1 (5 bases). CDR3 size: 13 residues. Trimming removed 3 bases at V and 6 bases at J, with 10 bases between. Germline CDR1 is MDHEN and CDR2 is SYDVKM. The CDR3 is CASSFFRGDTQYF. CDR3 nucleotide sequence: TGTGCCAGCAGTTTTTTTAGGGGTGATACGCAGTATTTT.

This clone has a handful of counts. The V and J genes are TRBV5-1 and TRBJ2-2; D may be TRBD2 (6 bases). V lost 7 bases and J lost 0, with 10 bases in between. The CDR3 is made up of 14 amino acids. In germline, CDR1 is SGHRS, CDR2 YFSETQ. The CDR3: CASPGDSNTGELFF. CDR3 coding DNA: TGCGCCAGCCCTGGGGACTCGAACACCGGGGAGCTGTTTTTT.

The genes are TRBV6-1 and TRBJ1-3; the match to TRBD1 covers 9 bases. In germline, CDR1 is MNHNS, CDR2 SASEGT. V trimming: 3 bases; J trimming: 7 bases; junction bases outside the gene matches: 4. The CDR3 has 14 residues. The CDR3 coding sequence is TGTGCCAGCAGTGATGGACAGGGGAAGAACACCATATATTTT. This encodes CASSDGQGKNTIYF.

This rearrangement joins TRBV2 to TRBJ1-5, with TRBD1 matching over 10 bases. The CDR3 is made up of 15 amino acids. Per germline, CDR1 SNHLY and CDR2 FYNNEI. The trim removed 7 bases at V and 6 bases at J, leaving 9 bases unmatched. The CDR3 coding sequence is TGTGCCAGCACGATAGACAGGGGGCGAGGTCAGCCCCAGCATTTT. It is translated as CASTIDRGRGQPQHF.

This sequence joins TRBV4-1 and TRBJ2-5, with TRBD2 matching 10 bases. Germline assignment: CDR1 MGHRA and CDR2 YSYEKL. With 4 bases clipped from V and 2 bases from J, the junction kept 4 bases outside the gene matches. The CDR3 length is 15 residues. In nucleotides, the CDR3 is TGCGCCAGCAGCCCCGGACTAGCGGATCAAGAGACCCAGTACTTC. Its translation: CASSPGLADQETQYF.

The J gene is TRBJ1-4, the V gene TRBV25-1, with 9 bases that match TRBD1. Germline lookup yields CDR1 MGHDK and CDR2 SYGVNS. Unmatched junction bases numbered 9, after V lost 9 bases and J lost 7 bases. The CDR3 is 14 amino acids. This CDR3 reads CASLPGQGGEKLFF. CDR3 DNA: TGTGCCAGTCTCCCGGGACAGGGTGGTGAAAAACTGTTTTTT.

The genes are TRBV2 and TRBJ1-6; D is unresolved. The CDR3 is made up of 15 amino acids. Per germline, CDR1 SNHLY and CDR2 FYNNEI. V lost 0 bases, J lost 10 bases, and 13 bases lay in between. CDR3 region: CASSEALRLRSPLHF. CDR3 DNA: TGTGCCAGCAGTGAAGCGCTTCGACTTAGGTCACCCCTCCACTTT.

This rearrangement joins TRBV10-3 to TRBJ2-2; 8 nucleotides agree with TRBD1. This CDR3 has 15 amino acids. The junction had 10 bases not matched to a gene; V was cut back by 6 bases and J by 7 bases. Looked up from germline, CDR1 is ENHRY and CDR2 is SYGVKD. The CDR3 loop is CAIRKTGAVNGELFF. The CDR3 DNA follows: TGTGCCATCAGGAAGACAGGGGCAGTGAACGGGGAGCTGTTTTTT.

The chain is built from TRBV4-1 and TRBJ1-2, with D perhaps matching TRBD1 (6 bases). CDR1 MGHRA and CDR2 YSYEKL come from the germline V gene. The ends were cut back, 11 bases at V and 3 bases at J, with 16 bases in the middle. This CDR3 is built from 13 residues. The CDR3 coding sequence is TGCGCCCCGACTCCCAGGGGAGACTATGGCTACACCTTC. It codes for CAPTPRGDYGYTF.

This clone was observed a single time. Written as DNA, the CDR3 is TGTGCCAGCCGCGTGAGCAGGGGTGGAACAGATACGCAGTATTTT. Its protein product is CASRVSRGGTDTQYF. The chain combines TRBV7-8 with TRBJ2-3; a weak D match, TRBD1 (6 bases). Trimming stripped 8 bases from V and 3 bases from J, with 18 bases between. Germline CDR1 SGHVS, CDR2 FQNEAQ. The CDR3 consists of 15 residues.

The chain has TRBV6-5 and TRBJ1-2; D is unclear. Germline CDR1 is MNHEY and CDR2 is SVGAGI. CDR3 length: 13 amino acids. Trimming removed 4 bases from V and 4 bases from J, with 10 bases in between. This chain's CDR3 is CASSLLEGYGYTF. The CDR3 bases are TGTGCCAGCAGTTTGCTAGAGGGCTATGGCTACACCTTC.

The chain is built from TRBV19 and TRBJ1-6, with D perhaps TRBD1 (5 bases). Trimming pared 3 bases from V and 7 bases from J, leaving 13 bases between. Per the germline V gene, CDR1 is LNHDA and CDR2 is SQIVND (reference sequence). This CDR3 has 15 amino acids. The CDR3, as DNA: TGTGCCAGTAGTATCCAGGGTGTTGGAAATTCACCCCTCCACTTT. Translated: CASSIQGVGNSPLHF.

The rearrangement joins TRBV15 to TRBJ2-7; D is undetermined. V dropped 8 bases and J dropped 0 bases, with 11 bases sitting between them. Germline lookup yields CDR1 LNHNV and CDR2 YYDKDF (reference sequence). The length of the CDR3 is 13 residues. CDR3 residues: CATSAESSYEQYF. As DNA, the CDR3 is TGTGCCACCTCCGCGGAGAGCTCCTACGAGCAGTACTTC.

The V gene is TRBV7-2, the J gene TRBJ1-2; 9 bases line up with TRBD1. CDR1 and CDR2 (germline): SGHTA, FQGNSA. The trim removed 1 base at V and 4 bases at J, leaving 7 bases unmatched. The CDR3 is 16 amino acids. The CDR3 bases are TGTGCCAGCAGCTTAGGTTGGACAGGGGTACTCTATGGCTACACCTTC. Encoded protein: CASSLGWTGVLYGYTF.

This clone was recorded a few times. The rearrangement uses TRBV4-3 and TRBJ1-1, with TRBD1 matching 7 bases. CDR1 and CDR2 (germline): LGHNA, YSLEER. Germline trimming cut 2 bases from V and 1 base from J; bases unmatched to any gene: 13. This CDR3 is 18 amino acids long. As DNA, the CDR3 is TGCGCCAGCAGCCAAAGGACAGGTGGTCGGAGAACGAACACTGAAGCTTTCTTT. Translating it yields CASSQRTGGRRTNTEAFF.

V is TRBV28 and J is TRBJ2-7; no reliable D call. V was shortened by 6 bases and J by 0 bases, with 6 bases between the two germline ends. Germline V lookup: CDR1 MDHEN, CDR2 SYDVKM. This CDR3 is built from 12 residues. The CDR3, as DNA: TGTGCCAGCAGCCCGTTCTCCTACGAGCAGTACTTC. It yields the protein CASSPFSYEQYF. Full variable domain (rest looked up from reference TRBV28 and TRBJ2-7): DVKVTQSSRYLVKRTGEKVFLECVQDMDHENMFWYRQDPGLGLRLIYFSYDVKMKEKGDIPEGYSVSREKKERFSLILESASTNQTSMYLCASSPFSYEQYFGPGTRLTVT.

The chain uses TRBV11-2 and TRBJ2-5; TRBD1 matches 9 bases. The CDR3 length is 15 residues. In germline, CDR1 is SGHAT, CDR2 FQNNGV. The ends lost 1 base at V and 4 bases at J; junction bases unmatched: 4. CDR3: CASSLGQGGPETQYF. The CDR3, as DNA: TGTGCCAGCAGCTTAGGACAGGGGGGTCCAGAGACCCAGTACTTC.

In DNA form, the CDR3 reads TGTGCCAGCAGCTTGGGCTCCGGGGGGAACACTGAAGCTTTCTTT. Translating it yields CASSLGSGGNTEAFF. The chain uses TRBV5-4 and TRBJ1-1; D is possibly TRBD1 (5 bases). The germline CDR1 and CDR2 sequences are SGHNT and YYREEE (reference sequence). The CDR3 consists of 15 residues. Trimming cost V 0 bases and J 1 base, with 10 bases left between them.